Below are 13 T cell receptor beta chains sequenced from a single sample in a study of spatial heterogeneity in lung cancer. TCRdb reprocessed the 5' RACE reads via MiXCR and lists one record per CDR3 protein. The sample contains more than 85,000 distinct CDR3 sequences, around 8.6% of which appear only once. Time point defined: sample taken at primary tumor resection. Without sorting, whole RNA was sequenced from tumor, nontumor lung or frozen PBMC. Material: PBMCs, obtained at surgery. All receptors derive from a male donor with early-stage non-small cell lung cancer.

This clonotype was observed a handful of times. The rearrangement uses TRBV6-6 and TRBJ2-5; D is tentatively TRBD1 or TRBD2 (5 bases each). The CDR3 has 13 residues. Per germline, CDR1 MNHNY and CDR2 SVGAGI (reference sequence). V was shortened by 2 bases and J by 10 bases, with 14 bases between the two germline ends. The CDR3 DNA reads TGTGCCAGCAGTTACCGGGTACAGGAGGACCAGTACTTC. Translated: CASSYRVQEDQYF.

This clonotype was counted a few times. The gene calls are TRBV20-1 and TRBJ2-4; 14 nucleotides align to TRBD2. The CDR3 contains 14 residues. Germline CDR1 reads DFQATT; CDR2 reads SNEGSKA (reference sequence). The junction had 6 bases not matched to a gene; V was cut back by 6 bases and J by 8 bases. CDR3 sequence: CSATTSGRGHIQYF. The CDR3, as DNA: TGCAGTGCGACGACTAGCGGGAGGGGCCACATTCAGTACTTC.

The sample holds a few counts of this clonotype. This sequence joins TRBV28 and TRBJ2-2, with D uncertain. V lost 6 bases to trimming and J lost 5 bases, with 16 bases between them. CDR3 size: 15 residues. Per germline, CDR1 MDHEN and CDR2 SYDVKM. CDR3 sequence reads: CASRDDPSLTGELFF. The CDR3 region has the DNA TGTGCCAGCAGAGACGACCCATCGCTTACCGGGGAGCTGTTTTTT.

The V and J genes are TRBV4-1 and TRBJ2-3, with TRBD2 matching 11 bases. The CDR3 consists of 14 residues. Germline V CDR1 and CDR2: MGHRA, YSYEKL. Trimming at V came to 2 bases and at J to 6 bases, leaving 1 base not matched to a gene. In nucleotides, the CDR3 is TGCGCCAGCAGCCAAACTAGCGGGAGTGATACGCAGTATTTT. Protein sequence: CASSQTSGSDTQYF.

This chain links TRBV2 with TRBJ1-2; 12 bases map to TRBD1. Germline V gene data show CDR1 as SNHLY and CDR2 as FYNNEI. Trimming at V came to 5 bases and at J to 8 bases, leaving 6 bases not matched to a gene. The CDR3 extends over 14 amino acids. The CDR3 loop is CASSPTGTGGGYTF. In nucleotides, the CDR3 is TGTGCCAGCAGTCCCACCGGGACAGGGGGCGGCTACACCTTC.

This clonotype was counted many times. CDR3 coding DNA: TGCAGTGCCTCCGACCCTTACACCGGGGAGCTGTTTTTT. It specifies CSASDPYTGELFF. The V gene is TRBV20-1, the J gene TRBJ2-2; no reliable D call. The CDR3 runs to 13 residues. V was trimmed by 6 bases and J by 3 bases, leaving 11 bases between them. Per the germline V gene, CDR1 is DFQATT and CDR2 is SNEGSKA (reference sequence).

In this sample, this clonotype turned up a few times. The rearrangement links TRBV5-6 to TRBJ2-5; 8 nucleotides line up with TRBD1. The V gene end was trimmed by 4 bases and the J gene end by 5 bases; junction bases not matched to a gene: 7. Germline V CDR1 and CDR2: SGHDT, YYEEEE. This CDR3 has 14 residues. The chain's CDR3 is CASSRQGRRETQYF. In DNA form, the CDR3 reads TGTGCCAGCAGCCGACAGGGGCGTCGGGAGACCCAGTACTTC.

This clonotype has only a few counts. The J gene is TRBJ2-1, the V gene TRBV7-3; TRBD2 agrees at 8 bases. The CDR3 extends over 15 amino acids. Germline loops: CDR1 SGHTA, CDR2 FQGTGA. V lost 6 bases, J lost 0 bases, and 4 bases stayed unmatched. The CDR3 DNA is TGTGCCAGCAGTGACGGACTAGCCTCCTACAATGAGCAGTTCTTC. This sequence encodes CASSDGLASYNEQFF.

This clonotype was detected only a few times. V usage is TRBV5-1 and J usage is TRBJ2-2; D not resolved. The ends were cut back, 2 bases at V and 3 bases at J, with 5 bases in the middle. Germline CDR1 is SGHRS and CDR2 is YFSETQ. This CDR3 comprises 13 residues. The CDR3 bases are TGCGCCAGCAGCTTCCAGTACACCGGGGAGCTGTTTTTT. Translating gives CASSFQYTGELFF.

V usage is TRBV5-1 and J usage is TRBJ2-1; D may match TRBD1 or TRBD2 (5 bases each). CDR3 length: 17 amino acids. Trimming stripped 5 bases from V and 0 bases from J, with 18 bases between. Germline CDR1 and CDR2: SGHRS and YFSETQ. The CDR3 protein is CASSPGWDANSYNEQFF. The CDR3 region has the DNA TGCGCCAGCAGTCCTGGATGGGACGCCAACTCCTACAATGAGCAGTTCTTC.

The sample holds a few counts of this clonotype. V gene TRBV10-3 combines with J gene TRBJ2-1, with a possible D match to TRBD2 (5 bases). The CDR3 is made up of 13 amino acids. Germline CDR1 ENHRY, CDR2 SYGVKD. Trimming left V 2 bases short and J 9 bases short, with 11 bases between. The CDR3 loop reads CAISEDYSSEQFF. The CDR3 coding sequence is TGTGCCATCAGTGAGGACTATTCAAGTGAGCAGTTCTTC.

This clonotype has only a few counts. V gene TRBV20-1 combines with J gene TRBJ1-5; 8 bases line up with TRBD1. Trimming cost V 1 base and J 3 bases; bases outside gene matches: 8. This CDR3 contains 16 residues. Germline CDR1 is DFQATT and CDR2 is SNEGSKA (reference sequence). In nucleotides, the CDR3 is TGCAGTGCTAGAGGTGGACAGGGCTCTATCAATCAGCCCCAGCATTTT. Encoded protein: CSARGGQGSINQPQHF.

This clonotype was counted between two and nine times. The genes are TRBV5-1 and TRBJ1-1, with TRBD1 as a possible D gene (5 bases). Germline V gives CDR1 SGHRS, CDR2 YFSETQ. Trimming shortened V by 4 bases and J by 1 base, and 8 bases separated the two germline ends. This CDR3 has 13 residues. The CDR3 loop is CASSPGTNTEAFF. DNA of the CDR3: TGCGCCAGCAGCCCCGGGACGAACACTGAAGCTTTCTTT.